These 22 T cell receptor beta chains share one sample of origin, sequenced in a study of blood T cell repertoires in COVID-19. Produced via immunoSEQ multiplex PCR; TCRdb's table is partial and in-frame only. This table holds a few hundred thousand clones, 80% to 85% found once. Source material: peripheral blood. The receptors shown here come from a woman of 80 years or more with active or convalescent COVID-19.

The gene calls are TRBV5-4 and TRBJ1-2; the D gene is possibly TRBD1 (6 bases). Between the trimmed V and J ends, which lost 0 bases and 2 bases, there was a span of 11 bases. Germline CDR1 SGHNT, CDR2 YYREEE (reference sequence). The CDR3 has 15 residues. DNA of the CDR3: TGTGCCAGCAGCTTGGGAGGGGGGGTCAACTATGGCTACACCTTC. Translated, it gives CASSLGGGVNYGYTF.

The chain employs TRBV10-3 and TRBJ2-7, with 7 bases fitting TRBD1. V shed 8 bases and J 1 base; nucleotides not matched to a gene: 26. The germline V gene encodes CDR1 ENHRY and CDR2 SYGVKD. The CDR3 is made up of 20 amino acids. The CDR3: CAISFPRLANTDRESYEQYF. CDR3 DNA sequence: TGTGCCATCTCTTTCCCCCGACTGGCGAACACAGACAGGGAATCCTACGAGCAGTACTTC.

The chain joins TRBV12-3 or TRBV12-4 to TRBJ1-2, with 7 bases lining up with TRBD1. The CDR3 consists of 12 residues. J lost 5 bases, V lost 5 bases, and 2 bases had no gene match. This chain's CDR3 is CASSTGAYGYTF. CDR3 in DNA: TGTGCCAGCAGTACAGGGGCGTATGGCTACACCTTC.

The DNA of the CDR3 is TGTGCCAGCAGCCTAAGGGTAGGGGACAGGAGCTCCTACGAGCAGTACTTC. It is translated as CASSLRVGDRSSYEQYF. The V and J genes are TRBV11-2 and TRBJ2-7; 8 bases line up with TRBD1. There are 17 residues in the CDR3. From germline, CDR1 is SGHAT and CDR2 FQNNGV. With 5 bases clipped from V and 0 bases from J, the junction kept 12 bases outside the gene matches. The entire variable domain, with the rest obtained from reference TRBV11-2 and TRBJ2-7, is as follows: EAGVAQSPRYKIIEKRQSVAFWCNPISGHATLYWYQQILGQGPKLLIQFQNNGVVDDSQLPKDRFSAERLKGVDSTLKIQPAKLEDSAVYLCASSLRVGDRSSYEQYFGPGTRLTVT.

This chain links TRBV19 with TRBJ2-5; D is uncertain. V was clipped by 6 bases and J by 3 bases, with 17 bases between them. This CDR3 region has 15 residues. Germline loops: CDR1 LNHDA, CDR2 SQIVND (reference sequence). CDR3: CASSPSRAKEETQYF. The CDR3 DNA sequence: TGTGCCAGTAGCCCTTCTAGAGCAAAAGAAGAGACCCAGTACTTC.

V is TRBV5-5 and J is TRBJ2-3; no definite D call. Trimming stripped 9 bases from V and 2 bases from J, with 16 bases between. This CDR3 region has 14 residues. Germline-derived CDR1 and CDR2 are SGHKS and YYEKEE (reference sequence). The CDR3 DNA sequence: TGTGCCACATCGGTCCGGTTGTCCACAGATACGCAGTATTTT. Its translation: CATSVRLSTDTQYF.

The J gene is TRBJ2-2, the V gene TRBV5-6; D is perhaps TRBD1 (6 bases). The CDR3 has 15 amino acids. Trimming removed 6 bases from V and 1 base from J, with 13 bases in between. The germline V gene has CDR1 SGHDT and CDR2 YYEEEE. The CDR3 spells CASIGGPLNTGELFF. The CDR3 DNA reads TGTGCCAGCATAGGGGGTCCCTTGAACACCGGGGAGCTGTTTTTT.

This rearrangement joins TRBV5-6 to TRBJ1-2; no clear D. The CDR3 is 12 amino acids. CDR1 and CDR2 from the germline V gene are SGHDT and YYEEEE. V was shortened by 2 bases and J by 6 bases, with 8 bases between the two germline ends. The CDR3 nucleotides read TGTGCCAGCAGCTTCGGAGTGAATGGCTACACCTTC. Amino acid sequence: CASSFGVNGYTF.

This chain links TRBV7-2 with TRBJ2-6, with TRBD1 as a possible D gene (5 bases). Trimming shortened V by 2 bases and J by 0 bases, and 5 bases separated the two germline ends. Germline loops: CDR1 SGHTA, CDR2 FQGNSA. This CDR3 is 15 amino acids long. Here the CDR3 reads CASSLRGSGANVLTF. The CDR3 bases are TGTGCCAGCAGCTTAAGGGGCTCTGGGGCCAACGTCCTGACTTTC. The whole variable domain, filled in from reference TRBV7-2 and TRBJ2-6, reads GAGVSQSPSNKVTEKGKDVELRCDPISGHTALYWYRQSLGQGLEFLIYFQGNSAPDKSGLPSDRFSAERTGGSVSTLTIQRTQQEDSAVYLCASSLRGSGANVLTFGAGSRLTVL.

This chain uses TRBV14 with TRBJ2-5; 8 bases agree with TRBD2. V lost 1 base to trimming and J lost 7 bases; unmatched junction nucleotides: 8. The germline gives CDR1 SGHDN, CDR2 FVKESK. This CDR3 contains 15 residues. This chain's CDR3 is CASSQVLAGLGTQYF. The DNA of the CDR3 is TGTGCCAGCAGCCAAGTTTTAGCGGGGCTCGGGACCCAGTACTTC. Filled out from reference TRBV14 and TRBJ2-5, the complete variable domain reads EAGVTQFPSHSVIEKGQTVTLRCDPISGHDNLYWYRRVMGKEIKFLLHFVKESKQDESGMPNNRFLAERTGGTYSTLKVQPAELEDSGVYFCASSQVLAGLGTQYFGPGTRLLVL.

The chain joins TRBV5-5 to TRBJ2-7; D is possibly TRBD1 (5 bases). Germline V CDR1 and CDR2: SGHKS, YYEKEE (reference sequence). The CDR3 consists of 14 residues. Trimming stripped 0 bases from V and 6 bases from J, with 13 bases between. CDR3 coding DNA: TGTGCCAGCAGCTTGGTCCGTTCAGGGCGCGAGCAGTACTTC. Its translation: CASSLVRSGREQYF.

For this clone: Other DNA sequences in the sample encode the same CDR3. J is TRBJ1-5 and V is TRBV18; the D is unclear. The CDR3 has 13 amino acids. The V and J ends lost 3 bases and 4 bases respectively, with 7 bases between them. Looked up from germline, CDR1 is KGHSH and CDR2 is LQKENI. This CDR3 is CASSPGVNQPQHF. The CDR3 DNA reads as TGTGCCAGCTCACCGGGAGTAAATCAGCCCCAGCATTTT. The whole variable domain, remainder taken from reference TRBV18 and TRBJ1-5, is NAGVMQNPRHLVRRRGQEARLRCSPMKGHSHVYWYRQLPEEGLKFMVYLQKENIIDESGMPKERFSAEFPKEGPSILRIQQVVRGDSAAYFCASSPGVNQPQHFGDGTRLSIL.

J is TRBJ1-5 and V is TRBV7-2; a weak D match, TRBD1 (6 bases). The CDR3 has 15 amino acids. Trimming pared 5 bases from V and 1 base from J, leaving 12 bases between. Per the germline V gene, CDR1 is SGHTA and CDR2 is FQGNSA. The CDR3 is CASSQQGQSNQPQHF. CDR3 nucleotides: TGTGCCAGCAGCCAACAGGGTCAGAGCAATCAGCCCCAGCATTTT.

The table lists this clone with a few counts. The rearrangement uses TRBV6-5 and TRBJ1-1; unclear D gene. Trimming removed 6 bases from V and 6 bases from J, with 14 bases in between. CDR3 length: 13 residues. Per germline, CDR1 MNHEY and CDR2 SVGAGI. The CDR3: CASSPPAGAEAFF. Written as DNA, the CDR3 is TGTGCCAGCAGCCCCCCGGCCGGGGCTGAAGCTTTCTTT.

Turning to this clone: One junction end disagrees with the germline gene, perhaps due to a read error. J is TRBJ2-1 and V is TRBV5-4; 9 positions agree with TRBD2. There are 17 residues in the CDR3. Germline loops: CDR1 SGHNT, CDR2 YYREEE (reference sequence). CDR3 sequence reads: CARSLAGGGGAYNEQFF. DNA of the CDR3: TGTGCCCGCAGCTTGGCCGGGGGCGGGGGGGCTTACAATGAGCAGTTCTTC.

The gene calls are TRBV5-1 and TRBJ2-5, with TRBD2 matching over 8 bases. CDR3 length: 16 amino acids. V gave up 0 bases and J gave up 0 bases; unmatched junction bases: 4. Germline CDR1 and CDR2: SGHRS and YFSETQ. The CDR3 DNA reads TGCGCCAGCAGCTTGGCCCCCGGGGGGGACCAAGAGACCCAGTACTTC. As protein: CASSLAPGGDQETQYF.

The V gene is TRBV12-2, the J gene TRBJ2-3; TRBD1, as called in the table, went unchecked against the DNA. TRBV12-2 is a documented pseudogene. The CDR3 is made up of 16 amino acids. This CDR3 reads CASRLSFPQSTDTQYF. The CDR3 nucleotides are TGTGCAAGTCGCTTATCGTTCCCACAAAGCACAGATACGCAGTATTTT.

The rearrangement links TRBV11-2 to TRBJ1-6; TRBD1 might be the D (5 bases). V lost 5 bases, J lost 16 bases, and 18 bases lay in between. The CDR3 spans 13 residues. In germline, CDR1 is SGHAT, CDR2 FQNNGV. The CDR3 DNA reads TGTGCCAGCAGCCTCCAACATCGGGGGAGTCTCCACTTT. Residues: CASSLQHRGSLHF.

This sequence joins TRBV9 and TRBJ2-5; a weak D match, TRBD2 (6 bases). The CDR3 spans 15 residues. V lost 4 bases and J 0 bases, leaving 13 bases between the germline ends. The germline gives CDR1 SGDLS, CDR2 YYNGEE. Here the CDR3 DNA reads TGTGCCAGCAGCACGGGTAGCGGCAACCAAGAGACCCAGTACTTC. Translation gives CASSTGSGNQETQYF.

The CDR3 here is CASSIGGSGGRETQYF. The CDR3 DNA reads as TGTGCCAGTAGTATAGGTGGTAGCGGGGGGAGAGAGACCCAGTACTTC. This chain joins TRBV19 and TRBJ2-5; 10 nucleotides agree with TRBD2. The ends lost 1 base at V and 4 bases at J; junction bases unmatched: 6. The germline CDR1 and CDR2 sequences are LNHDA and SQIVND (reference sequence). The CDR3 has 16 amino acids. The variable domain in full, completed from reference TRBV19 and TRBJ2-5, reads DGGITQSPKYLFRKEGQNVTLSCEQNLNHDAMYWYRQDPGQGLRLIYYSQIVNDFQKGDIAEGYSVSREKKESFPLTVTSAQKNPTAFYLCASSIGGSGGRETQYFGPGTRLLVL.

V gene TRBV18 combines with J gene TRBJ1-1; the D is unclear. Germline lookup yields CDR1 KGHSH and CDR2 LQKENI. V gave up 5 bases and J gave up 4 bases, with 17 bases separating them. The CDR3 has 15 residues. The CDR3 DNA reads TGTGCCAGCTCAACAGAATCAGGTTTCGTCACTGAAGCTTTCTTT. Translated, it gives CASSTESGFVTEAFF. Based on the CDR3 plus reference TRBV18 and TRBJ1-1, the full variable domain is NAGVMQNPRHLVRRRGQEARLRCSPMKGHSHVYWYRQLPEEGLKFMVYLQKENIIDESGMPKERFSAEFPKEGPSILRIQQVVRGDSAAYFCASSTESGFVTEAFFGQGTRLTVV.

This clone was observed a single time. This chain connects TRBV7-2 to TRBJ2-3, with D unresolved. The germline V gene encodes CDR1 SGHTA and CDR2 FQGNSA. V lost 3 bases, J lost 8 bases, and 9 bases lay in between. This CDR3 is 12 amino acids long. The CDR3 spells CASSFGPVTQYF. In DNA, the CDR3 is TGTGCCAGCAGCTTCGGTCCCGTTACGCAGTATTTT.